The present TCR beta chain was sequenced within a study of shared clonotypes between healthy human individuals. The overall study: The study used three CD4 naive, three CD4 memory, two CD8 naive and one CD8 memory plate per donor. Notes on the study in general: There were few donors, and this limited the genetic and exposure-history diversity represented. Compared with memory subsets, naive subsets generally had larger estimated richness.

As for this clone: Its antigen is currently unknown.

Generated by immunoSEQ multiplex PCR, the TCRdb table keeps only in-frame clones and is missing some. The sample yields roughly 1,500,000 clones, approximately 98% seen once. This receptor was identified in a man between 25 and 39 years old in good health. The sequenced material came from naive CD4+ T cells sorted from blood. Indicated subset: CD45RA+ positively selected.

CDR3 amino acids: CASNLSGANVLTF. The CDR3 DNA reads TGTGCCAGCAATCTAAGTGGGGCCAACGTCCTGACTTTC. This chain joins TRBV6-1 and TRBJ2-6; D remains unclear. The length of the CDR3 is 13 residues. Germline CDR1 is MNHNS and CDR2 is SASEGT. V shed 7 bases and J shed 3 bases, with 7 bases lying between them.